One TCR beta chain is described in this entry. It lacks a known antigen. Per-nucleotide qualities are absent, and no much larger clonotype sits a single base away. In total, over 600 healthy bone marrow donors made up the cohort. All cohort members were sampled while nominally healthy, although unrecorded immune exposures were likely present. The donor was CMV seropositive and belonged to the group of 250 to 300 seropositive cohort members. Every donor gave a peripheral blood sample, and the peripheral blood mononuclear cells from that sample were used for TCR beta sequencing. Genomic DNA extraction from the blood cell samples was performed with the Qiagen DNeasy Blood Extraction Kit. The sample originates from a study of cytomegalovirus exposure and HLA in healthy donors (dated by TCRdb to about 2017). About the study as a whole: In an earlier analysis of under 600 of the donors, around 300 Gb of sequence data and just under 120 million unique TCR beta sequences from about 180 million T cells were reported. Besides the first cohort of under 700 subjects, a separate validation cohort made up of about 120 different subjects was used. High-throughput TCR immunosequencing, statistical association of individual TCRs with disease status, and machine learning were combined to predict cytomegalovirus infection status. Among over 350 genotyped donors of the cohort, an average of roughly 240,000 unique TCR beta nucleotide sequences were sequenced per donor, roughly a sixth of them non-productive. Using immunosequencing, the study profiled T cell repertoires from roughly 650 subjects and related those repertoires to cytomegalovirus serostatus. Donor age, sex, ethnicity and CMV serostatus were compiled together with the repertoire data. Roughly five DR-DQ haplotypes were treated as single units for association and clustering because of strong linkage in the cohort. The study aimed to test whether cataloging public T cell receptors could reveal signatures of past pathogen exposure. In a later analysis, previously published TCR beta repertoires from about 640 donors were re-analyzed and high-resolution HLA genotyping was added so that TCR occurrence patterns could be studied. Genome-wide SNP genotypes for about 55% of the roughly 670 donors were used in a later genetic analysis, which treated that subset as a discovery cohort. The later analysis used no new phenotypic data to find candidate immune exposures, relying instead on TCR beta sequences and their occurrence across donors. Approximately 300 gigabases of sequencing data and approximately 85 million unique TCR sequences were included in an early release covering about 700 HLA-typed donors. Of the 350 to 450 genotyped donors, 65% to 90% were placed in the genetic ancestry cluster associated with self-reported Caucasian donors. Typing coverage differed by locus: A, B, C, DRB1 and DQB1 were typed in about 620-630 donors, DQA1 in about 560, DPA1 in around 600, and DPB1 in around 490. HLA typing included class I and class II loci at four-digit resolution. Every repertoire in the discovery cohort had been generated on one and the same sequencing platform. An earlier analysis of about 620 of the donors applied high-throughput TCR beta sequencing to assess whether each TCR beta V gene segment acted as functional or pseudogenic.

Based on the germline V gene, the CDR1 and CDR2 sequences are MDHEN and SYDVKM. Reading from cysteine to phenylalanine, the CDR3 counts 16 amino acids. Solely the CDR3 DNA is kept, with 48 bases framed from the first base. V is cut back by 3 bases and J by 4 bases, with 11 bases in the junction unmatched. Receptor amplification or capture employed the immunoSEQ multiplex PCR assay. For the multiplex PCR, a mixture combining 60 forward primers for TCR Vbeta segments and 13 reverse primers for TCR Jbeta segments was used. A multiplex PCR assay on genomic DNA amplified the CDR3 region of rearranged TCR beta genes. The Illumina HiSeq System was used to sequence the amplified TCR beta libraries as 87-base-pair reads. The authors' analysis ran thus. In a later analysis, some 80 million unique TCR beta chains were counted across the 690 or so repertoires, and some 10 million of these chains were shared by at least two donors. Raw reads were error-corrected and collapsed into unique sequences with a nearest-neighbor algorithm that merged closely related sequences to remove PCR and sequencing errors. Alignment of CDR3 sequences to IMGT reference sequences was used to assign V, D and J gene segments. Each retained sequence needed at least a six-nucleotide match to both a V gene segment and a J gene segment. Rearrangements were classified as productive when the CDR3 lacked stop codons and remained in frame with V and J, and all other rearrangements were classified as non-productive. CDR3 was defined according to IMGT convention as the region running from the second conserved V-encoded cysteine to the conserved J-encoded phenylalanine. The earlier analysis of 550 to 650 of the donors excluded any sequence lacking an unambiguous match to a single V gene segment. In an earlier analysis of a few hundred of the donors, V segments were called functional above 56.7% productive rearrangements and were called segregating when the between-donor standard deviation exceeded 5%. To diagnose cytomegalovirus status from the catalog of TCR beta chain sequences, a statistical classification framework was built. In a later analysis, TCR nucleotide sequences were compared against IMGT/GENE-DB human TR gene sequences so that V and J genes could be assigned. In a later analysis, CDR3 sequences and most-parsimonious VDJ recombination scenarios were assigned using the TCRdist pipeline. In a later analysis, every TCR beta chain was defined by the combination of its CDR3 amino acid sequence and its V-gene family, and reads without a unique V-gene family were dropped. To address suspected cross-contamination and a sequencing artifact, a later analysis removed several hundred highly shared, low-generation-probability nucleotide sequences. In a later analysis, a clonal expansion index for each public chain was calculated from normalized within-repertoire ranks of inferred template counts. In a later analysis, generation probabilities were computed using a VDJ recombination model fitted to out-of-frame rearrangements, and the results were checked against IGoR. In a later analysis, hypergeometric tests were used to score TCR-TCR, TCR-HLA and TCR-CMV co-occurrence, with a repertoire-size bias correction applied to TCR pairs. To estimate false discovery rates, a later analysis permuted the HLA or CMV assignments 20 times. A later analysis grouped co-occurring TCRs with DBSCAN, adding TCRdist sequence similarity when clustering within HLA-allele-positive subsets. Repertoires with fewer than 30,000 or more than 120,000 public chains, plus five repertoires with anomalous nucleotide sharing, were excluded from co-occurrence clustering. TCRdb re-hosts the immuneACCESS table, in-frame sequences only. Its copies lack some clones; in the studies checked, an unresolved V gene accounts for under half of them, and the cause for the rest is not known. V, J and clone size derive from that table, while D and trimming were established from the DNA sequence. This sample has 100,000 to 150,000 clones in its table, and roughly 80% of those were observed once. Roughly 30% of the sample is in the top ten clones.

What the study reported, not specific to this receptor: The classifier was reported to diagnose cytomegalovirus status with high specificity and sensitivity in both the original cohort and the validation cohort. Strong co-occurrence of HLA alleles, especially DR and DQ, made assigning TCR associations to individual alleles difficult. A later analysis found that HLA-associated TCR beta chains were more clonally expanded and had lower generation probabilities than equally common non-associated chains. A later analysis reported that several top co-occurrence clusters appeared linked to parvovirus B19, influenza, CMV and Epstein-Barr virus. V-gene and J-gene trimming of TCR beta chains was associated with a missense DCLRE1C variant in a later genetic analysis, and the association was replicated in an independent cohort. According to the authors, the approach could potentially be generalized to other disease states and immunological phenotypes. A later analysis found that most CMV-associated TCR beta chains appeared HLA-restricted, with HLA associations seemingly driven largely by CMV exposure. According to a later analysis, TCR association rates differed among HLA loci, with DRB1 alleles showing the most associated TCRs and HLA-C alleles showing the fewest. Three of the identified cytomegalovirus-associated TCR beta chains were confirmed in vitro to be specific for cytomegalovirus antigens. A cluster of highly shared sequence variants was judged likely to be a technical artifact of the sequencing pipeline. Most TCR sequences were seen in very few donors, while some public TCRs were found in many individuals. Because counts were too low, 15 or so rarely observed V segments, including chromosome 9 orphons, were excluded from the earlier analysis of some 590 of the donors. For the cohort, immune exposure information was limited to CMV serostatus. A further reported finding was that TCR beta sequences accurately predicted the HLA-A and HLA-B alleles for most subjects in the first cohort. At a false discovery rate of 0.05, a later analysis linked around 17,000 TCR beta sequences to specific HLA alleles. Some IMGT-functional V segments, including TRBV6-2 and TRBV6-3, could not be told apart with the 87-base-pair reads, so those segments were excluded. Presence/absence analyses assumed roughly uniform sequencing depth across donors, an assumption that may not hold. Linkage disequilibrium might explain the correlated functional status among segregating V segments, but an unknown experimental factor could not be excluded. In the study, about 150 TCR beta chains were listed as associated with cytomegalovirus. In this cohort, only TCR beta chains were sequenced, and detectable features were limited by the absence of alpha or paired-chain data. An earlier analysis of several hundred of the donors showed that most TCR beta V segments appeared in productive rearrangements either about 90% or about 30% of the time, which broadly matched IMGT annotations. Because HLA typing was missing for some donors at each locus, association tests included only the typed subset. A later genetic analysis reported fewer N-insertions in productive TCRs among donors in an Asian-associated ancestry cluster than the approximately 700-donor mean.

Recombination connected TRBV28 to TRBJ2-5, and TRBD1 aligns with 7 junction nucleotides. The sample taken for sequencing was PBMCs. The sequence was collected from a man in his fifties or sixties in good health and CMV-seropositive. The CDR3 reads as follows: CASSLGTARRRETQYF. The DNA is as follows: TGTGCCAGCAGTTTGGGGACAGCCCGAAGGCGAGAGACCCAGTACTTC.